These 2 T cell receptor beta chains were all obtained from the same sample, sequenced in a study of CD8+CD57+ T cells in acquired aplastic anemia. The study profiled TCR beta VDJ and CDR3 using genomic DNA as template. TCRdb recomputed calls from the reads with MiXCR, one row per CDR3 protein. The sample lists about 420,000 distinct CDR3 sequences; roughly 64% were seen once. The sample taken for sequencing was sorted CD4+, CD8+, or CD8+CD57+ T cells (not recorded which) from PBMCs. Receptors originate from a human donor in good health, serving as a control.

Worth noting for this clonotype: Without the conserved terminal phenylalanine or tryptophan, this CDR3 likely stems from a read error. V gene TRBV24-1 combines with J gene TRBJ1-5; tentative D call: TRBD1 (5 bases). Germline V gene sequence: CDR1 KGHDR, CDR2 SFDVKD. V was clipped by 4 bases and J by 0 bases, with 15 bases between them. This CDR3 has 17 residues. In DNA, the CDR3 is TGTGCCACCAGTGACTTAACAGGTCCTGCTAGCAATCAGCCCCAGCATCTT. Encoded protein: CATSDLTGPASNQPQHL.

As to this clonotype: This clone may be a read error of a much larger clone one base away. This sequence joins TRBV4-1 and TRBJ2-3, with 11 nucleotides matching TRBD2. V trimming: 0 bases; J trimming: 4 bases; junction bases outside the gene matches: 12. In germline, CDR1 is MGHRA, CDR2 YSYEKL. The CDR3 is 19 amino acids. The CDR3 reads CASSQEGSSGGSQADTQYF. In DNA form, the CDR3 reads TGCGCCAGCAGCCAAGAGGGGTCTAGCGGGGGGAGTCAAGCAGATACGCAGTATTTT.